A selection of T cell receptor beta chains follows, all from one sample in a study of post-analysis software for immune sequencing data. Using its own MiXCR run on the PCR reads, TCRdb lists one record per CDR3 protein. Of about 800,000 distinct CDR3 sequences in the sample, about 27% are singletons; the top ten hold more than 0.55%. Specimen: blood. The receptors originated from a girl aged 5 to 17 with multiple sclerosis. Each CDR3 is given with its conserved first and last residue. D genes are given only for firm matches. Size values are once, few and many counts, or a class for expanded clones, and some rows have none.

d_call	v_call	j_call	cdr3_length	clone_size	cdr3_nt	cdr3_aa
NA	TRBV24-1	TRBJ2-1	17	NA	TGTGCCACCAGTGATTCACTGGGAAGGGCCCCCTACAATGAGCAGTTCTTC	CATSDSLGRAPYNEQFF
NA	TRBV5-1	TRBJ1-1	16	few	TGCGCCAGCACCGGTGGCCCTGGGGCTGGGAACACTGAAGCTTTCTTT	CASTGGPGAGNTEAFF
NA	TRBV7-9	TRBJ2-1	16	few	TGTGCCAGCAGCTTGGGGGGGGGCCTAGAGAGAATGGAGCAGTTCTTC	CASSLGGGLERMEQFF
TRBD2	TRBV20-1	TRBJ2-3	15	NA	TGCAGTGCTAGTGTCCTAGCGGGGTCCACAGATACGCAGTATTTT	CSASVLAGSTDTQYF
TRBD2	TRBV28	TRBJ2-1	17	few	TGTGCCAGCAGTCGTTGGACTAGCGGGAACGCCCGAGATGAGCAGTTCTTC	CASSRWTSGNARDEQFF
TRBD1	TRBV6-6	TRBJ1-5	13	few	TGTGCCAGCAATGACAGGGGGAATCAGCCCCAGCATTTT	CASNDRGNQPQHF
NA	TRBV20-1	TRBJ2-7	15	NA	TGCAGTGCTAGTTCAGGGGGGCTAAGCTCCTACGAGCAGTACTTC	CSASSGGLSSYEQYF
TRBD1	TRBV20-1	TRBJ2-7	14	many	TGCAGTGCTATTCGGACAGGGGGCTCCTACGAGCAGTACTTC	CSAIRTGGSYEQYF
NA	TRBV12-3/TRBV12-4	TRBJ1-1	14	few	TGTGCCAGCAGTTTGGCAGGGCGGGAGACTGAAGCTTTCTTT	CASSLAGRETEAFF
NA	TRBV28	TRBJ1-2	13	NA	TGTGCCAGCAGTTTTCGGGACTACTATGGCTACACCTTC	CASSFRDYYGYTF
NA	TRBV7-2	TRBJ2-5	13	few	TGTGCCAGCAGACGGGGTGGGGGAGAGACCCAGTACTTC	CASRRGGGETQYF
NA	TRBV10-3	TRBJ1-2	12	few	TGTGCCATCAGTGACGGGAGCTATGGCTACACCTTC	CAISDGSYGYTF
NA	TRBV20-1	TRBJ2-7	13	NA	TGCAGTGCTAGACGCCTGGGGTCCCACGAGCAGTACTTC	CSARRLGSHEQYF
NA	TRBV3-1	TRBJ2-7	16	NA	TGTGCCAGCAGCCAGGTGGACAGCTACCTTTACAATGAGCAGTACTTC	CASSQVDSYLYNEQYF
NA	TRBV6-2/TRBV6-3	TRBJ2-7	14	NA	TGTGCCAGCAGATACCTGGGACCCTCCTACGAGCAGTACTTC	CASRYLGPSYEQYF
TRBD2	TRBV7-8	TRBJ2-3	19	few	TGTGCCAGCGGCCTTGCGGTTGGGACTAGCGGGAGGATGACAGATACGCAGTATTTT	CASGLAVGTSGRMTDTQYF
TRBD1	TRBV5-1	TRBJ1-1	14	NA	TGCGCCAGCAGCTCACAGGGGATTAACACTGAAGCTTTCTTT	CASSSQGINTEAFF
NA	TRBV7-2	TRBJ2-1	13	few	TGTGCCAGCAGCTTGCCGGGGCTGGTTGAGCAGTTCTTC	CASSLPGLVEQFF
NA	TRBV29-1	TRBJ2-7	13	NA	TGCAGCGTTGAGGCTGCTTCCTACGATCGGCAGTACTTC	CSVEAASYDRQYF
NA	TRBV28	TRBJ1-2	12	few	TGTGCCAGCAGTTCAGGGGACTATGGCTACACCTTC	CASSSGDYGYTF
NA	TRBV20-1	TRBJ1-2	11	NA	TGCAGTGCTAGTGGAGGGGATGGCTACACCTTC	CSASGGDGYTF
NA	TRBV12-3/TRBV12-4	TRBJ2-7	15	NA	TGTGCCAGCAGCCACAGCGGAGGGGCCTACAATGAGCAGTACTTC	CASSHSGGAYNEQYF